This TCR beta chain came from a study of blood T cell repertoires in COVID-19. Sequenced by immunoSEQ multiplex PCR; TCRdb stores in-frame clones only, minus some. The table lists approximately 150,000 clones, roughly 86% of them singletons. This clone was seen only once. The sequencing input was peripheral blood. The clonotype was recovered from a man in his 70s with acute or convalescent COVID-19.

CDR3 residues: CASSYYGVDSNQPQHF. Here the CDR3 DNA reads TGTGCCAGCAGCTACTACGGCGTAGATAGCAATCAGCCCCAGCATTTT. The V call is TRBV7-8, the J call TRBJ1-5; no clear D gene. V shed 4 bases and J shed 0 bases, with 13 bases lying between them. The germline CDR1 and CDR2 sequences are SGHVS and FQNEAQ. This CDR3 contains 16 residues. The whole variable domain, remainder taken from reference TRBV7-8 and TRBJ1-5, is GAGVSQSPRYKVAKRGQDVALRCDPISGHVSLFWYQQALGQGPEFLTYFQNEAQLDKSGLPSDRFFAERPEGSVSTLKIQRTQQEDSAVYLCASSYYGVDSNQPQHFGDGTRLSIL.